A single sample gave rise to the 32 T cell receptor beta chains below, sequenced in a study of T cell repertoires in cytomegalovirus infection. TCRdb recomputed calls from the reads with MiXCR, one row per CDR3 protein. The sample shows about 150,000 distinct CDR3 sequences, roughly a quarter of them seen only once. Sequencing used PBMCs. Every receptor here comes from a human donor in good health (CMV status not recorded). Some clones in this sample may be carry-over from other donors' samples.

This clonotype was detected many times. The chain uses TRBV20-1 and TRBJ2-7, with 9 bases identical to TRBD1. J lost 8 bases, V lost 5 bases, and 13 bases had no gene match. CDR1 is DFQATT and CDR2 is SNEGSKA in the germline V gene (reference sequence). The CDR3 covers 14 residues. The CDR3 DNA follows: TGCAGTGCTGTTCATCCGGGACAGGGAACTCAGCAGTACTTC. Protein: CSAVHPGQGTQQYF.

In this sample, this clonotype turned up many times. CDR3 amino acids: CASSLSTETQYF. CDR3 coding DNA: TGTGCCAGCAGTTTATCGACAGAGACCCAGTACTTC. The chain uses TRBV28 and TRBJ2-5; D remains ambiguous. V was cut by 1 base and J by 4 bases, with 4 bases left in between. This CDR3 region has 12 residues. Per the germline V gene, CDR1 is MDHEN and CDR2 is SYDVKM.

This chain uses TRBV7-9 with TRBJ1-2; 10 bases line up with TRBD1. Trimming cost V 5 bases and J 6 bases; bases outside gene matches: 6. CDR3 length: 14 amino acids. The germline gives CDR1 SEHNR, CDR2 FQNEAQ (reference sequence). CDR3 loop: CASSMTGGGHGYTF. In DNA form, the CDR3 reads TGTGCCAGCAGCATGACAGGGGGCGGGCATGGCTACACCTTC.

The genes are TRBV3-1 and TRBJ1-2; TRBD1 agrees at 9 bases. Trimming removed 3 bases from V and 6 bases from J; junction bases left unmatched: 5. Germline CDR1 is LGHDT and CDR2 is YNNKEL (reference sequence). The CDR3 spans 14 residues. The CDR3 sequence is CASSHGTGTHGYTF. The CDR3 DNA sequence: TGTGCCAGCAGCCATGGGACAGGGACACATGGCTACACCTTC. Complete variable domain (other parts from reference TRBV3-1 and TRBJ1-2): DTAVSQTPKYLVTQMGNDKSIKCEQNLGHDTMYWYKQDSKKFLKIMFSYNNKELIINETVPNRFSPKSPDKAHLNLHINSLELGDSAVYFCASSHGTGTHGYTFGSGTRLTVV.

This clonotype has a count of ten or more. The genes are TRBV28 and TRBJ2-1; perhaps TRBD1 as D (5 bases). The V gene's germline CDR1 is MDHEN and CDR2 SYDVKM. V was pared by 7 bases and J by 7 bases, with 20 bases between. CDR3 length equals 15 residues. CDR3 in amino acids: CASIPLRRPGNEQFF. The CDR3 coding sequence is TGTGCCAGCATCCCGCTGAGACGTCCAGGGAATGAGCAGTTCTTC.

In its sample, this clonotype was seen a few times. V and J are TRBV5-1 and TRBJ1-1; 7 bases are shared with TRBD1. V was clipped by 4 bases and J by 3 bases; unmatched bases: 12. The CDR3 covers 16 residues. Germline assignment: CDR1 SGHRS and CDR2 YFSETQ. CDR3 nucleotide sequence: TGCGCCAGCAGCCGTCGACAGGGTGGGGTAGACACTGAAGCTTTCTTT. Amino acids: CASSRRQGGVDTEAFF.

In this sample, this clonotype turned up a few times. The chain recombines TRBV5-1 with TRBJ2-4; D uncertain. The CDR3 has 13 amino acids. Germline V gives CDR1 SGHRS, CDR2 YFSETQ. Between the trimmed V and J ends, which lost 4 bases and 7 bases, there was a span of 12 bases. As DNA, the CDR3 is TGCGCCAGCAGCCCGACACGGTTTAACATTCAGTACTTC. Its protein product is CASSPTRFNIQYF.

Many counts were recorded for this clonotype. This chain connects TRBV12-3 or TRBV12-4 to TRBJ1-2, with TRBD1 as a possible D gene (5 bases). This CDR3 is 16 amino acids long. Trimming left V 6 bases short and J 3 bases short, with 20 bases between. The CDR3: CASSPQGTSRDYGYTF. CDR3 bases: TGTGCCAGCAGCCCCCAAGGGACGTCCCGTGACTATGGCTACACCTTC.

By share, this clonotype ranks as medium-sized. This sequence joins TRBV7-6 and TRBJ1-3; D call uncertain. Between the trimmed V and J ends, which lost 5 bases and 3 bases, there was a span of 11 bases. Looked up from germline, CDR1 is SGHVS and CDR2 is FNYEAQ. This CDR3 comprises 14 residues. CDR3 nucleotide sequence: TGTGCCAGCAGCCATCCCGGGGATGGAAACACCATATATTTT. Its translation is CASSHPGDGNTIYF.

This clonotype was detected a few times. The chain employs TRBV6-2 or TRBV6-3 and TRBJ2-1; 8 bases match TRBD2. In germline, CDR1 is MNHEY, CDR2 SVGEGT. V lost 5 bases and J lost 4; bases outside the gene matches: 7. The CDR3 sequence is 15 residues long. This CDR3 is CASSQLAELYNEQFF. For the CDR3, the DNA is TGTGCCAGCAGTCAACTAGCGGAGTTATACAATGAGCAGTTCTTC.

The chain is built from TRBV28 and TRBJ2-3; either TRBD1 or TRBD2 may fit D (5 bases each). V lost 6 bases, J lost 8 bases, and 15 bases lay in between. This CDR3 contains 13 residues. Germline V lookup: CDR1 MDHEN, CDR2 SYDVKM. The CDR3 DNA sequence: TGTGCCAGCAGCCCTGAACGGGGCCTTACGCAGTATTTT. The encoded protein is CASSPERGLTQYF.

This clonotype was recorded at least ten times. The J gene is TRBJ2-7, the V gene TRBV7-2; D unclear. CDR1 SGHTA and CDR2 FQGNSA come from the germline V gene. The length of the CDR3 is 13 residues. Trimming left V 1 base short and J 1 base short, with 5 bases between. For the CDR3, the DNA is TGTGCCAGCAGCTTAGAAAGATCCTACGAGCAGTACTTC. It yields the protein CASSLERSYEQYF.

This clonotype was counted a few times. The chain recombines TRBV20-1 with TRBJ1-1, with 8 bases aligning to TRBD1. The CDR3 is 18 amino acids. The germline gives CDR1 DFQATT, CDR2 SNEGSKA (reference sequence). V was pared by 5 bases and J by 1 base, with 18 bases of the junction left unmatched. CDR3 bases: TGCAGTGCTTACGATATTTACTCAGGGGGCCTTGGGAACACTGAAGCTTTCTTT. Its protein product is CSAYDIYSGGLGNTEAFF.

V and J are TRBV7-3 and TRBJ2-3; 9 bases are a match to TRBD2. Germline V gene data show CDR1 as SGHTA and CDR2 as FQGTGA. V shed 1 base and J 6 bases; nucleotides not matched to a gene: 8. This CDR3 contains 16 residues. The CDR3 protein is CASSLNPAGGRDTQYF. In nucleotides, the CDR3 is TGTGCCAGCAGCTTAAATCCCGCGGGGGGGCGGGATACGCAGTATTTT.

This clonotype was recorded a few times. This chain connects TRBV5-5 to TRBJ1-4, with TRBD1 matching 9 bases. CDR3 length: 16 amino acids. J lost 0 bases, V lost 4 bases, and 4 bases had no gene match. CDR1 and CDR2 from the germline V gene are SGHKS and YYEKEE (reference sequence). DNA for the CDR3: TGTGCCAGCAGCCGGGGACAGGGAACAACTAATGAAAAACTGTTTTTT. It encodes CASSRGQGTTNEKLFF.

CDR3 sequence (DNA): TGTGCCAGCAGCCATACACATTCTAGCGGAAAGCCTCAAGAGACCCAGTACTTC. Its protein is CASSHTHSSGKPQETQYF. The chain employs TRBV3-1 and TRBJ2-5, with 7 bases lining up with TRBD2. J gave up 2 bases and V 3 bases, and 15 bases lay outside the gene matches. The CDR3 sequence is 18 residues long. Germline CDR1 LGHDT, CDR2 YNNKEL (reference sequence).

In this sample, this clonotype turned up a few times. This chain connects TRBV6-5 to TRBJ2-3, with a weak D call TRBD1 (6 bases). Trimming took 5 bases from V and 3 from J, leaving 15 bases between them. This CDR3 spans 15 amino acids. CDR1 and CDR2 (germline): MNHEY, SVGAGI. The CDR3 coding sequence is TGTGCCAGCAGTAAGACAGGAGGCCGGACAGATACGCAGTATTTT. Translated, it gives CASSKTGGRTDTQYF.

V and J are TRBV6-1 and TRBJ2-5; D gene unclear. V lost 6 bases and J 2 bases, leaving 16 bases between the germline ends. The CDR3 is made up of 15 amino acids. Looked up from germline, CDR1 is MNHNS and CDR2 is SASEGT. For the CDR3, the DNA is TGTGCCAGCAGAACCTGGGCGAAGTCTCAAGAGACCCAGTACTTC. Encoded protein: CASRTWAKSQETQYF.

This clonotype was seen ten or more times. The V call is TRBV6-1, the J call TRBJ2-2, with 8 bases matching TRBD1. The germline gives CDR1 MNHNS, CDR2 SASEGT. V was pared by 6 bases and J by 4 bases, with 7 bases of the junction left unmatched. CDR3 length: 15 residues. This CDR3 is CASRISDRGTGELFF. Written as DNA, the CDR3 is TGTGCCAGCAGGATCTCTGACAGGGGCACCGGGGAGCTGTTTTTT.

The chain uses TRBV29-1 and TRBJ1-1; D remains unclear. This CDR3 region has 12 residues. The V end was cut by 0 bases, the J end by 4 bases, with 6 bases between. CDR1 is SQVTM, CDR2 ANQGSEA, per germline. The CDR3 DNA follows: TGCAGCGTTGAAGACCCAGGCACTGAAGCTTTCTTT. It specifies CSVEDPGTEAFF.

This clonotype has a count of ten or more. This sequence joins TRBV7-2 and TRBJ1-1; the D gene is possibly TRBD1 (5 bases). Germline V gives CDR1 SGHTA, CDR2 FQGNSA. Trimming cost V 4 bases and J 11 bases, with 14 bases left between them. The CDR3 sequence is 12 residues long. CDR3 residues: CASSWDRVSAFF. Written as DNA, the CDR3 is TGTGCCAGCAGCTGGGACCGTGTGTCTGCTTTCTTT.

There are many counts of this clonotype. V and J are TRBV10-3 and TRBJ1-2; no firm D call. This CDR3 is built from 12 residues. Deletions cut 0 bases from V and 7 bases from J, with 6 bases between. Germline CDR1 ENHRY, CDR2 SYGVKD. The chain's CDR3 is CAISESSSGYTF. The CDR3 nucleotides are TGTGCCATCAGTGAGTCGAGCAGTGGCTACACCTTC.

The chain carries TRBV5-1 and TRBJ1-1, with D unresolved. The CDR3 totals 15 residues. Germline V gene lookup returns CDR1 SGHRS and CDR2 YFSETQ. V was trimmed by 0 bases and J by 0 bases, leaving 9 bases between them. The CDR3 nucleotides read TGCGCCAGCAGCTTGGATCTGGGCATGAACACTGAAGCTTTCTTT. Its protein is CASSLDLGMNTEAFF.

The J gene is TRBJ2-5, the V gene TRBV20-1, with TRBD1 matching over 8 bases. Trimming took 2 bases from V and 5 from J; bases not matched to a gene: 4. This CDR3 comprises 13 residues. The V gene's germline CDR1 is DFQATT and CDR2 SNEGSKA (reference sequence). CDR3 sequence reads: CSARRTGSETQYF. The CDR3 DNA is TGCAGTGCTAGACGGACAGGGAGCGAGACCCAGTACTTC.

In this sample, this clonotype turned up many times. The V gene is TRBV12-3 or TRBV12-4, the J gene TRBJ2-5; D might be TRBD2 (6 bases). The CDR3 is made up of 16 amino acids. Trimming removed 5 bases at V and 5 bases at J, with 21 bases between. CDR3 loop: CASSTGESRGRETQYF. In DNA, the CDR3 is TGTGCCAGCAGTACGGGAGAGAGCCGGGGCCGGGAGACCCAGTACTTC.

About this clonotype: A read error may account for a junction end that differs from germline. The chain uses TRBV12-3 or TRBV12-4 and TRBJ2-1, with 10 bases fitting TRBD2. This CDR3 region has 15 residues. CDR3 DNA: TGTGCCAGCAGTTTCGGGACTAGCGTGTACAGTGAGCAGTTCTTC. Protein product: CASSFGTSVYSEQFF.

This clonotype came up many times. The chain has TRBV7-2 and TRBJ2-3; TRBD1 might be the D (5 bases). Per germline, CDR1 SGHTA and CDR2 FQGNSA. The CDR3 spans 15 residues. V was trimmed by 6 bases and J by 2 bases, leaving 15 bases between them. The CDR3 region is CASSRGPTFTDTQYF. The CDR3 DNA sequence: TGTGCCAGCAGTAGGGGCCCGACCTTCACAGATACGCAGTATTTT.

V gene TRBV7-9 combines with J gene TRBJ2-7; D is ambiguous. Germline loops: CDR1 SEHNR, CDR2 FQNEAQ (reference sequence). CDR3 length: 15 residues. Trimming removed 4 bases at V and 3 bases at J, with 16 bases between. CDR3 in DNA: TGTGCCAGCAGCTCCCAAGGGCGGAGATACTACGAGCAGTACTTC. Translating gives CASSSQGRRYYEQYF. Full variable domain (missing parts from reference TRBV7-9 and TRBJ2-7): DTGVSQNPRHKITKRGQNVTFRCDPISEHNRLYWYRQTLGQGPEFLTYFQNEAQLEKSRLLSDRFSAERPKGSFSTLEIQRTEQGDSAMYLCASSSQGRRYYEQYFGPGTRLTVT.

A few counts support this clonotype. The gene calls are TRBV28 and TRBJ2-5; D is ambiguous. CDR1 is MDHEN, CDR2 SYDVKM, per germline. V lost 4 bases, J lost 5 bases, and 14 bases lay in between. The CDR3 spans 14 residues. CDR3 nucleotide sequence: TGTGCCAGCAGTTCCCTTAGTAGTCGGGAGACCCAGTACTTC. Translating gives CASSSLSSRETQYF.

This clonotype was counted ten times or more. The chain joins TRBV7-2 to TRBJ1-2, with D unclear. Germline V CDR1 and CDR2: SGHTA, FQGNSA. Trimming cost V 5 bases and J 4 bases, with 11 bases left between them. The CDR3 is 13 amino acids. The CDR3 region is CASSPAAGYGYTF. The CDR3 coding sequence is TGTGCCAGCAGCCCAGCCGCGGGCTATGGCTACACCTTC. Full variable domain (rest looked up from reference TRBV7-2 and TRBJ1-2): GAGVSQSPSNKVTEKGKDVELRCDPISGHTALYWYRQSLGQGLEFLIYFQGNSAPDKSGLPSDRFSAERTGGSVSTLTIQRTQQEDSAVYLCASSPAAGYGYTFGSGTRLTVV.

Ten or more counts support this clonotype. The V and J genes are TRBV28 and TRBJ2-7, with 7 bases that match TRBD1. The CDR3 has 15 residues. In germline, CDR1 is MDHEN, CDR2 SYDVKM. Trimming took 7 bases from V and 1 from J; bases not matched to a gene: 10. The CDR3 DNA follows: TGTGCCAGCAAATTACCCGGGACAGCTTCCTACGAGCAGTACTTC. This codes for CASKLPGTASYEQYF.

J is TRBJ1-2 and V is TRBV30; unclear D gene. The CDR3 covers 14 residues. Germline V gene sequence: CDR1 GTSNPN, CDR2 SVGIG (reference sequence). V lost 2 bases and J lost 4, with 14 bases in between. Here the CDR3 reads CAWSPLGAVYGYTF. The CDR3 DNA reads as TGTGCCTGGAGTCCCCTTGGAGCGGTCTATGGCTACACCTTC.